A selection of T cell receptor beta chains follows, all from one sample in a study of blood T cell repertoires in COVID-19. Sequenced by immunoSEQ multiplex PCR; TCRdb stores in-frame clones only, minus some. The sample includes 190,000 or so clones, 75% to 90% of them seen just once. The sequenced sample was PBMCs or T cells enriched from blood (not recorded which). Source of these receptors: a man in his forties who had recovered from COVID-19. CDR3s include the opening cysteine and the closing phenylalanine or tryptophan. The D gene is left open where the match is weak. Size tells how often a clone was seen (once, few, many) or the class of an expanded clone, and some rows leave it out.

J gene: TRBJ1-1; V gene: TRBV11-3; clone size: NA; D gene: NA; CDR3 DNA: TGTGCCAGCAGCTTTGGAGTGGAGGCTGAAGCTTTCTTT; CDR3 protein: CASSFGVEAEAFF
J gene: TRBJ1-1; V gene: TRBV28; clone size: NA; D gene: TRBD1; CDR3 DNA: TGTGCCAGCAGTCGTCACAGGGGAAGTATGAACACTGAAGCTTTCTTT; CDR3 protein: CASSRHRGSMNTEAFF
J gene: TRBJ2-7; V gene: TRBV7-9; clone size: NA; D gene: TRBD1; CDR3 DNA: TGTGCCAGCAGCTTGGGACAGGGGTTCTACGAGCAGTACTTC; CDR3 protein: CASSLGQGFYEQYF
J gene: TRBJ2-7; V gene: TRBV28; clone size: NA; D gene: TRBD2; CDR3 DNA: TGTGCCAGCAGTTTATCGCTAGCGGGAGGTTGGGAGCAGTACTTC; CDR3 protein: CASSLSLAGGWEQYF
J gene: TRBJ1-2; V gene: TRBV27; clone size: NA; D gene: NA; CDR3 DNA: TGTGCCAGCAGTTTATCGGCCACAGACTATGGCTACACCTTC; CDR3 protein: CASSLSATDYGYTF
J gene: TRBJ2-7; V gene: TRBV11-2; clone size: NA; D gene: NA; CDR3 DNA: TGTGCCAGCAGCTTAGTCCAGGGTTACGAGCAGTACTTC; CDR3 protein: CASSLVQGYEQYF
J gene: TRBJ1-2; V gene: TRBV2; clone size: NA; D gene: TRBD1; CDR3 DNA: TGTGCCAGCAGTGAATTTGGCAGGGGGGTCAACTATGGCTACACCTTC; CDR3 protein: CASSEFGRGVNYGYTF
J gene: TRBJ2-4; V gene: TRBV28; clone size: NA; D gene: TRBD1; CDR3 DNA: TGTGCCAGCAGAACGGGACAGGGGGTTCGGGTAGCCAAAAACATTCAGTACTTC; CDR3 protein: CASRTGQGVRVAKNIQYF
J gene: TRBJ1-1; V gene: TRBV29-1; clone size: NA; D gene: TRBD1; CDR3 DNA: TGCAGCGTCGCCGGGACAGGTGAAGCTTTCTTT; CDR3 protein: CSVAGTGEAFF
J gene: TRBJ1-1; V gene: TRBV5-1; clone size: NA; D gene: TRBD1; CDR3 DNA: TGCGCCAGCAGCGTTACAGGGGCGAACACTGAAGCTTTCTTT; CDR3 protein: CASSVTGANTEAFF
J gene: TRBJ2-7; V gene: TRBV12-5; clone size: NA; D gene: TRBD1; CDR3 DNA: TGTGCTAGTGGTTTGTTCGGGGCAGGGAGGGACAGGGCCGAGCAGTACTTC; CDR3 protein: CASGLFGAGRDRAEQYF
J gene: TRBJ1-5; V gene: TRBV19; clone size: NA; D gene: NA; CDR3 DNA: TGTGCCAGTAGTCCAGGGGTGCCCAATCAGCCCCAGCATTTT; CDR3 protein: CASSPGVPNQPQHF
J gene: TRBJ2-7; V gene: TRBV20-1; clone size: few; D gene: TRBD2; CDR3 DNA: TGCAGTGCTAATGAGGGAGGGTACGAGCAGTACTTC; CDR3 protein: CSANEGGYEQYF